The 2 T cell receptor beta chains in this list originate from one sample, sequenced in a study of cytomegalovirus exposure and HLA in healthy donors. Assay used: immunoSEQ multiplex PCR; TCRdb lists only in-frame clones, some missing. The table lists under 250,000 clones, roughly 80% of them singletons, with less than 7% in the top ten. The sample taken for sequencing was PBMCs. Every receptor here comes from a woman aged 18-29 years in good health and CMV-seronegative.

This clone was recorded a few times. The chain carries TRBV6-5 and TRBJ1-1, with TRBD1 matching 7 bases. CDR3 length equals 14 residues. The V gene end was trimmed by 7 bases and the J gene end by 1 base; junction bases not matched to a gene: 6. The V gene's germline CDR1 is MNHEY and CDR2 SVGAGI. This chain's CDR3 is CASNPGGQNTEAFF. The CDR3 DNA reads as TGTGCCAGCAACCCAGGGGGGCAGAACACTGAAGCTTTCTTT.

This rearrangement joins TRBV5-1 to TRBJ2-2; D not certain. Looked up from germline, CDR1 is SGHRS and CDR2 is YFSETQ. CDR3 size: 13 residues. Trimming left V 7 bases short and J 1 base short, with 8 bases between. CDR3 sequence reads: CASGTVNTGELFF. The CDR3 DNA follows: TGCGCCAGCGGAACCGTGAACACCGGGGAGCTGTTTTTT. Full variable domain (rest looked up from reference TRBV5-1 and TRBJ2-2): KAGVTQTPRYLIKTRGQQVTLSCSPISGHRSVSWYQQTPGQGLQFLFEYFSETQRNKGNFPGRFSGRQFSNSRSEMNVSTLELGDSALYLCASGTVNTGELFFGEGSRLTVL.